Shown below are 4 T cell receptor beta chains from a single sample sequenced in a study of T cell repertoires in cytomegalovirus infection. In TCRdb, the reads were re-called with MiXCR into one record per CDR3 protein. The top ten clones hold around 17% of a sample with approximately 140,000 distinct CDR3 sequences, under 8% of them seen once. Input material: PBMCs. The receptors stem from a human donor in good health (CMV status not recorded). Some clones in this sample may be carry-over from other donors' samples.

The chain combines TRBV5-1 with TRBJ2-7, with 7 bases aligning to TRBD1. There are 15 residues in the CDR3. V lost 3 bases to trimming and J lost 1 base; unmatched junction nucleotides: 7. CDR1 SGHRS and CDR2 YFSETQ come from the germline V gene. The CDR3 is CASSSDRVVSYEQYF. CDR3 coding DNA: TGCGCCAGCAGCTCTGACAGGGTTGTATCCTACGAGCAGTACTTC.

The sample holds a few counts of this clonotype. The chain links TRBV5-1 to TRBJ2-1, with 12 positions matching TRBD1. The CDR3 runs to 16 residues. Trimming took 4 bases from V and 5 from J; bases not matched to a gene: 7. Germline V CDR1 and CDR2: SGHRS, YFSETQ. CDR3 loop: CASSITGTGGNNEQFF. The CDR3 bases are TGCGCCAGCAGCATAACCGGGACAGGGGGCAACAATGAGCAGTTCTTC.

This clonotype was observed at least ten times. J is TRBJ1-1 and V is TRBV7-2; D unclear. Germline V lookup: CDR1 SGHTA, CDR2 FQGNSA. The V gene lost 2 bases and the J gene lost 1 base, with 8 bases spanning the gap. This CDR3 is built from 14 residues. DNA for the CDR3: TGTGCCAGCAGCTTAAATCGGGGGAACACTGAAGCTTTCTTT. Translating it yields CASSLNRGNTEAFF.

This clonotype was seen many times. The chain couples TRBV7-6 to TRBJ2-3; D is possibly TRBD2 (6 bases). Germline lookup yields CDR1 SGHVS and CDR2 FNYEAQ. Trimming removed 4 bases at V and 0 bases at J, with 14 bases between. The CDR3 loop spans 16 amino acids. In DNA, the CDR3 is TGTGCCAGCAGCTCCGGGGGAGCGGGTAGCACAGATACGCAGTATTTT. It is translated as CASSSGGAGSTDTQYF.